This T cell receptor (beta chain) was captured by sequencing in a study of human T cells and chemical hapten exposure (dated by TCRdb to the early 2020s). General notes on the study: For sensitization, 2% DPC in acetone was applied to a 2 cm by 2 cm area of upper inner arm skin. Throughout the approximately 24-week study period, patients were also given weekly therapeutic DPC doses on the scalp. Patch testing was performed on the upper back with Finn chambers containing 0.01% DPC, and the patch tests were scored after 6 days according to International Contact Dermatitis Research Group standards. The mostly female patient cohort included alopecia areata with under or over 50% scalp involvement, alopecia totalis and alopecia universalis. The libraries were sequenced as a pool, and the TCR yield per sample differed mostly because of small variations in library volumes within the pool. Peripheral blood TCR repertoire changes were tracked in vivo in alopecia patients during primary and secondary sensitization to the hapten diphenylcyclopropenone (DPC). Blood samples were taken from patients before sensitization (week 0) and at 2, 6 and about 24 weeks after DPC sensitization. Blood for TCR sequencing was provided by twenty-nine alopecia patients at one to four time points (pre-sensitization, 2, 6 and 24 weeks). Summary of the overall study and its limitations: Repeated subsampling changed both the strength of the expansion versus patch-test correlation and the threshold at which that correlation became significant. The number of TCRs above 1 in 1000 frequency did not change with DPC sensitization; there was no evidence of global repertoire structure alterations. Significantly more large CDR3 similarity clusters were formed by expanded TCRs than by pre-sensitization or healthy control sets, consistent with antigen-driven responses. Alopecia, a presumed autoimmune disease, was present in all patients, so the immune response of the patients might differ from that of healthy individuals. Patch test score correlated positively with the number of PT1 expanded TCRs, reaching significance at thresholds 8, 16 and 32 but not at 4.

Receptor amplification or capture employed RACE. Sequencing was performed on a NextSeq 500. During library preparation, unique molecular identifiers were attached to individual cDNA molecules so that TCRs could be counted quantitatively and reproducibly. From each blood RNA sample, both TCR alpha and TCR beta chains were sequenced. Per the source publication's procedure: Samples had a median of approximately 93,000 TCRs, with a range from roughly 23,224 to 700,000. The Decombinator software suite was used to annotate V, J and CDR3 in the TCR reads. For PS versus PT1 abundance plots, all samples were subsampled to the same number of TCRs (28,000). TCRs were defined as expanded if absent before sensitization and observed at least eight times at the 2-week time point. TCRdb trimmed the raw reads at Q25, called clones with MiXCR and kept productive beta chains. Rows are combined by CDR3 protein, so each entry shows the most common genes and DNA. TCRdb, rather than the study authors, made the V and J calls. Across this sample there are over 85,000 distinct CDR3 sequences, with roughly a tenth seen only once. 2% to 2.5% of the sample is held by the ten biggest clonotypes.

This clonotype turned up a few times. It lacks a known antigen. No per-base quality is available; no much larger clone lies one base away. What the time point label conveys for this sample: patch test 2, 6 weeks after DPC sensitization. In the paper's terms, the treatment or condition label means: therapeutic diphenylcyclopropenone sensitization with weekly scalp DPC. Blood at each patch-test visit was drawn before the patch test was applied. Patients were eligible if aged 18 to 70, diagnosed with alopecia and judged suitable for DPC therapy, and pregnant patients were excluded. Total RNA was extracted from unfractionated whole blood collected in Tempus Blood RNA tubes. Based on the germline V gene, the CDR1 and CDR2 sequences are SGHTA and FQGNSA. Germline trimming amounts to 1 base on V and 10 bases on J, with 4 as the count of junction bases outside the gene matches. CDR3 length: 14 amino acids, cysteine to phenylalanine. Kept here is only the CDR3 DNA, which spans 42 bases and is read in frame from base 1.

The TCR comes from a woman between 35 and 50 years old with alopecia areata. Some clones in this sample may be carry-over from other donors' samples. Sequencing was performed on whole blood, taken in connection with sensitization to the hapten diphenylcyclopropenone (DPC). This sequence uses TRBV7-2 and TRBJ1-1, with 12 bases aligning to TRBD1. The CDR3 sequence is CASSLGGQGARAFF. The nucleotides read TGTGCCAGCAGCTTAGGGGGACAGGGGGCGCGAGCTTTCTTT.